This T cell receptor beta chain was identified during a study of blood T cell repertoires in COVID-19. For the study at large: Samples taken during acute and convalescent COVID-19 were collected in the United States, Italy and Spain. The cDNA or gDNA used as material had been derived from T cells, B-cell-depleted T cells, or PBMCs.

As handled by the study authors: Amplified reference gene primers provided the basis for estimating nucleated cell counts. Using immunoSEQ multiplex PCR, the repertoire was profiled, and TCRdb retains in-frame clones only, with some absent. V, J and clone size are taken as reported in that table, and D and trimming were inferred from the DNA itself. The data hold 180,000 or so clones, with just under 85% observed a single time. The sample holds one count of this clone. V shed 4 bases, J shed 8 bases, and the junction held 2 bases outside the gene matches. Germline CDR1 and CDR2: MNHEY and SMNVEV (reference sequence). This CDR3 has 15 amino acids.

Sequencing was carried out using peripheral blood. The sequence came from a man aged 35 to 55 who had recovered from COVID-19. The chain combines TRBV27 with TRBJ2-1; 16 bases align to TRBD2. For the CDR3, the DNA is TGTGCCAGCAGTTCCGGGACTAGCGGGAGGGATGAGCAGTTCTTC. Protein sequence: CASSSGTSGRDEQFF.